Below are 5 T cell receptor beta chains sequenced from a single sample in a study of blood T cells in healthy people across ages. A second PCR, run for about 7 to 11 cycles, used a sample-barcoded 5' primer plus a J-beta primer mix. TCRdb re-analysed the 5' RACE reads in MiXCR, keeping a single row per CDR3 protein. The sample contains about 540,000 distinct CDR3 sequences, 24% of which appear only once. The same data also went into a second study, on T cells of mothers and their children.

The sample taken for sequencing was blood. The receptor set was obtained from a boy younger than 18 in good health.

The V and J genes are TRBV14 and TRBJ2-6, with unresolved D. Germline-derived CDR1 and CDR2 are SGHDN and FVKESK. The CDR3 totals 14 residues. The V end lost 0 bases, the J end lost 7 bases, and 7 bases lay between the germline ends. The CDR3 DNA is TGTGCCAGCAGCCAAGACCTACTTGCCAACGTCCTGACTTTC. Translating gives CASSQDLLANVLTF.

This clonotype was detected only a few times. This chain joins TRBV3-1 and TRBJ1-5; unclear D gene. There are 15 residues in the CDR3. CDR1 and CDR2 from the germline V gene are LGHDT and YNNKEL (reference sequence). V lost 0 bases and J 0 bases, leaving 6 bases between the germline ends. CDR3 sequence (DNA): TGTGCCAGCAGCCAAGAGGGATATAGCAATCAGCCCCAGCATTTT. Amino acids: CASSQEGYSNQPQHF. The whole variable domain, remainder taken from reference TRBV3-1 and TRBJ1-5, is DTAVSQTPKYLVTQMGNDKSIKCEQNLGHDTMYWYKQDSKKFLKIMFSYNNKELIINETVPNRFSPKSPDKAHLNLHINSLELGDSAVYFCASSQEGYSNQPQHFGDGTRLSIL.

There are many counts of this clonotype. The V gene is TRBV9, the J gene TRBJ1-3; unclear D gene. This CDR3 is 13 amino acids long. Trimming removed 5 bases from V and 5 bases from J, with 11 bases in between. The germline V gene has CDR1 SGDLS and CDR2 YYNGEE. The CDR3 here is CASSVSSRNTIYF. The CDR3 bases are TGTGCCAGCAGTGTATCTTCGAGAAACACCATATATTTT.

The J gene is TRBJ1-6, the V gene TRBV27; D ambiguous. The length of the CDR3 is 17 residues. V was clipped by 4 bases and J by 0 bases, with 13 bases between them. Germline values: CDR1 MNHEY, CDR2 SMNVEV (reference sequence). CDR3 protein: CASSSDPVRSYNSPLHF. CDR3 DNA sequence: TGTGCCAGCAGTTCCGACCCCGTACGCTCCTATAATTCACCCCTCCACTTT.

This clonotype turned up a few times. A junction end diverges from the germline sequence, so it may reflect a read error. This chain connects TRBV2 to TRBJ2-4; D is unresolved. There are 12 residues in the CDR3. Germline values: CDR1 SNHLY, CDR2 FYNNEI. The CDR3 nucleotides read TGTGCCAGCTCAGGCACAGCTAACATTCGGTACTTC. Protein product: CASSGTANIRYF.